Shown below are 25 T cell receptor beta chains from a single sample sequenced in a study of T cell responses to AZD1222 COVID-19 vaccine. Method: immunoSEQ multiplex PCR; TCRdb's copy keeps in-frame clones and lacks some. The data show 90,000 to 150,000 clones, approximately 86% seen once. Sequenced here: peripheral blood, sampled 28 days after the second AZD1222 dose. These receptors were collected from an adult who received the AZD1222 COVID-19 vaccine.

The genes are TRBV6-5 and TRBJ2-7, with D maybe TRBD1 (6 bases). Germline loops: CDR1 MNHEY, CDR2 SVGAGI. CDR3 length: 13 residues. Trimming removed 4 bases from V and 3 bases from J, with 10 bases in between. This CDR3 is CASSLRGGYEQYF. CDR3 nucleotides: TGTGCCAGCAGTTTGAGAGGGGGCTACGAGCAGTACTTC.

This rearrangement joins TRBV7-9 to TRBJ1-2; D unresolved. The CDR3 is 11 residues long. V lost 5 bases to trimming and J lost 10 bases, with 11 bases between them. Germline CDR1 and CDR2: SEHNR and FQNEAQ (reference sequence). CDR3 protein: CASSRAGNYTF. The CDR3 nucleotides are TGTGCCAGCAGCCGGGCGGGGAACTACACCTTC.

The J gene is TRBJ2-1, the V gene TRBV6-6; TRBD2 matches at 10 bases. Unmatched junction bases numbered 2, after V lost 6 bases and J lost 9 bases. CDR3 length equals 12 residues. From germline, CDR1 is MNHNY and CDR2 SVGAGI (reference sequence). CDR3 nucleotide sequence: TGTGCCAGCAGCCTAGCGGGGGTTGAGCAGTTCTTC. Encoded protein: CASSLAGVEQFF.

The chain employs TRBV7-9 and TRBJ1-5; D may be TRBD1 (5 bases). The CDR3 has 15 amino acids. The germline CDR1 and CDR2 sequences are SEHNR and FQNEAQ (reference sequence). Deletions cut 0 bases from V and 7 bases from J, with 13 bases between. CDR3 sequence (DNA): TGTGCCAGCAGCTTAGCCTCTGGGGGTGAGCAGCCCCAGCATTTT. Amino acid sequence: CASSLASGGEQPQHF.

This chain joins TRBV11-2 and TRBJ2-7; TRBD2 is a possible D gene (5 bases). This CDR3 has 15 amino acids. Germline assignment: CDR1 SGHAT and CDR2 FQNNGV. Trimming removed 0 bases at V and 3 bases at J, with 12 bases between. The CDR3 nucleotides are TGTGCCAGCAGCTTAGATCGAGGGTTGAGCTACGAGCAGTACTTC. This encodes CASSLDRGLSYEQYF.

The chain combines TRBV4-1 with TRBJ2-2; possibly TRBD2 for D (5 bases). The CDR3 contains 14 residues. Germline V gene data show CDR1 as MGHRA and CDR2 as YSYEKL. Trimming took off 1 base at V and 3 bases at J, with 6 bases between the two ends. Here the CDR3 reads CASSQGRDTGELFF. The CDR3 coding sequence is TGCGCCAGCAGCCAAGGGCGGGACACCGGGGAGCTGTTTTTT.

The CDR3 DNA reads TGTGCCTGGAGTGCCGGGACAGGGAACGGGGAGCTGTTTTTT. Its protein product is CAWSAGTGNGELFF. The chain employs TRBV30 and TRBJ2-2, with 9 bases matching TRBD1. From germline, CDR1 is GTSNPN and CDR2 SVGIG (reference sequence). The CDR3 is made up of 14 amino acids. The junction had 4 bases not matched to a gene; V was cut back by 1 base and J by 7 bases.

CDR3 bases: TGTGCCCTTGGGCGGAAAGGAGCCAAAAACATTCAGTACTTC. This encodes CALGRKGAKNIQYF. The V call is TRBV19, the J call TRBJ2-4; D gene unclear. The CDR3 sequence is 14 residues long. Germline lookup yields CDR1 LNHDA and CDR2 SQIVND (reference sequence). Trimming stripped 11 bases from V and 0 bases from J, with 14 bases between. The full variable domain, rest sourced from reference TRBV19 and TRBJ2-4, is DGGITQSPKYLFRKEGQNVTLSCEQNLNHDAMYWYRQDPGQGLRLIYYSQIVNDFQKGDIAEGYSVSREKKESFPLTVTSAQKNPTAFYLCALGRKGAKNIQYFGAGTRLSVL.

The chain couples TRBV2 to TRBJ2-5; maybe TRBD2 (5 bases). V lost 6 bases to trimming and J lost 4 bases, with 15 bases between them. The CDR3 consists of 14 residues. CDR1 is SNHLY and CDR2 is FYNNEI in the germline V gene. The CDR3 DNA follows: TGTGCCAGCAGCGTGGACTCTTTAGGAGAGACCCAGTACTTC. It yields the protein CASSVDSLGETQYF.

This chain links TRBV5-1 with TRBJ1-5; 8 nucleotides match TRBD1. The CDR3 totals 14 residues. CDR1 and CDR2 (germline): SGHRS, YFSETQ. The V and J ends lost 4 bases and 2 bases, in that order; junction bases with no gene match: 2. The chain's CDR3 is CASSKTGGNQPQHF. The CDR3 bases are TGCGCCAGCAGCAAGACAGGGGGCAATCAGCCCCAGCATTTT.

This sequence joins TRBV6-6 and TRBJ2-2; 8 bases match TRBD1. With V trimmed by 5 bases and J by 1 base, 12 bases remained unmatched. The CDR3 covers 18 residues. Germline assignment: CDR1 MNHNY and CDR2 SVGAGI (reference sequence). The CDR3 DNA is TGTGCCAGCAGTCCGAGCTTAACCGGGACAGGGAACACCGGGGAGCTGTTTTTT. Amino acids: CASSPSLTGTGNTGELFF.

This clone was recorded only once. This sequence joins TRBV30 and TRBJ1-4, with unresolved D. V was pared by 5 bases and J by 0 bases, with 10 bases between. This CDR3 contains 14 residues. CDR1 and CDR2 from the germline V gene are GTSNPN and SVGIG (reference sequence). This CDR3 is CAWASGSTNEKLFF. CDR3 nucleotides: TGTGCCTGGGCCTCCGGTTCAACTAATGAAAAACTGTTTTTT. The full variable domain, its missing parts supplied by reference TRBV30 and TRBJ1-4, is SQTIHQWPATLVQPVGSPLSLECTVEGTSNPNLYWYRQAAGRGLQLLFYSVGIGQISSEVPQNLSASRPQDRQFILSSKKLLLSDSGFYLCAWASGSTNEKLFFGSGTQLSVL.

The CDR3: CASSTNQPQHF. CDR3 bases: TGTGCCAGCAGTACCAATCAGCCCCAGCATTTT. The gene calls are TRBV6-6 and TRBJ1-5; no clear D. V lost 5 bases, J lost 3 bases, and 2 bases lay in between. Germline V gene sequence: CDR1 MNHNY, CDR2 SVGAGI (reference sequence). The CDR3 is 11 residues long.

The rearrangement links TRBV5-5 to TRBJ1-5; 7 bases agree with TRBD1. J gave up 11 bases and V 2 bases, and 13 bases lay outside the gene matches. The CDR3 totals 15 residues. CDR1 is SGHKS and CDR2 is YYEKEE in the germline V gene (reference sequence). In DNA, the CDR3 is TGTGCCAGCAGCTTAGAAGGGGGCGGCCGGAGGGCCCAGCATTTT. Translated, it gives CASSLEGGGRRAQHF.

The chain couples TRBV6-5 to TRBJ1-1; D is perhaps TRBD1 (5 bases). This CDR3 comprises 13 residues. Trimming left V 7 bases short and J 10 bases short, with 19 bases between. From germline, CDR1 is MNHEY and CDR2 SVGAGI. Here the CDR3 reads CASTQTGTLRAFF. The DNA of the CDR3 is TGTGCCAGCACCCAGACCGGGACTCTGCGAGCTTTCTTT.

The table lists this clone with a few counts. V usage is TRBV19 and J usage is TRBJ1-1; possibly TRBD1 for D (5 bases). The CDR3 is 15 residues long. Germline lookup yields CDR1 LNHDA and CDR2 SQIVND (reference sequence). Deletions cut 5 bases from V and 2 bases from J, with 15 bases between. The chain's CDR3 is CASSPGQRYNTEAFF. CDR3 in DNA: TGTGCCAGTAGTCCAGGGCAAAGATACAACACTGAAGCTTTCTTT.

This chain connects TRBV4-1 to TRBJ1-2; the D is unclear. The V end was cut by 4 bases, the J end by 1 base, with 16 bases between. The CDR3 length is 16 residues. Germline CDR1 reads MGHRA; CDR2 reads YSYEKL. The CDR3 coding sequence is TGCGCCAGCAGCCTCGCCGGGCAGCTGGATAACTATGGCTACACCTTC. Amino acids: CASSLAGQLDNYGYTF.

The V gene is TRBV5-6, the J gene TRBJ1-1; tentatively, D is TRBD1 (6 bases). Germline V gene sequence: CDR1 SGHDT, CDR2 YYEEEE. The CDR3 has 16 amino acids. Trimming left V 4 bases short and J 5 bases short, with 21 bases between. The DNA of the CDR3 is TGTGCCAGCAGCCCCCGGGGGCCGATAAGTTCGACTGAAGCTTTCTTT. Its translation is CASSPRGPISSTEAFF.

The rearrangement joins TRBV5-5 to TRBJ2-6; D gene uncertain. This CDR3 region has 17 residues. Germline CDR1 reads SGHKS; CDR2 reads YYEKEE (reference sequence). V dropped 0 bases and J dropped 0 bases, with 10 bases sitting between them. The CDR3, as DNA: TGTGCCAGCAGCTTGGTTGCGTTTAGCTCTGGGGCCAACGTCCTGACTTTC. This codes for CASSLVAFSSGANVLTF.

The chain has TRBV28 and TRBJ1-6, with a possible D match to TRBD1 (5 bases). The V end was cut by 3 bases, the J end by 7 bases, with 7 bases between. The CDR3 is 13 amino acids. Germline CDR1 and CDR2: MDHEN and SYDVKM. The chain's CDR3 is CASSFEGNSPLHF. The CDR3 DNA is TGTGCCAGCAGTTTTGAGGGGAATTCACCCCTCCACTTT.

The chain carries TRBV10-2 and TRBJ1-6, with TRBD1 matching 8 bases. V shed 6 bases, J shed 9 bases, and the junction held 19 bases outside the gene matches. CDR3 length equals 18 residues. Looked up from germline, CDR1 is WSHSY and CDR2 is SAAADI. In DNA, the CDR3 is TGCGCCAGCAGCGCGGGGACAGGTGGTTTGATGGGATCTTCACCCCTCCACTTT. This codes for CASSAGTGGLMGSSPLHF.

V and J are TRBV11-2 and TRBJ2-1; D might be TRBD1 or TRBD2, each matching 5 bases. The CDR3 is 16 residues long. CDR1 and CDR2 (germline): SGHAT, FQNNGV. V lost 4 bases and J lost 2, with 15 bases in between. The CDR3 nucleotides read TGTGCCAGCAGCTCCGGGGCAGTACCCACCTACAATGAGCAGTTCTTC. It specifies CASSSGAVPTYNEQFF. Filled out from reference TRBV11-2 and TRBJ2-1, the complete variable domain reads EAGVAQSPRYKIIEKRQSVAFWCNPISGHATLYWYQQILGQGPKLLIQFQNNGVVDDSQLPKDRFSAERLKGVDSTLKIQPAKLEDSAVYLCASSSGAVPTYNEQFFGPGTRLTVL.

The chain joins TRBV4-1 to TRBJ1-4; D unresolved. Deletions cut 2 bases from V and 8 bases from J, with 12 bases between. Germline V CDR1 and CDR2: MGHRA, YSYEKL. The CDR3 runs 14 residues. The CDR3 DNA reads as TGCGCCAGCAGCCAATTCTACGGGGTAGAAAAACTGTTTTTT. Translation gives CASSQFYGVEKLFF.

This clone was counted a single time. The gene calls are TRBV9 and TRBJ1-2; D gene unclear. The CDR3 consists of 14 residues. Trimming shortened V by 4 bases and J by 4 bases, and 14 bases separated the two germline ends. CDR1 is SGDLS and CDR2 is YYNGEE in the germline V gene. CDR3 sequence (DNA): TGTGCCAGCAGCCCAAAGACCGGGAGCTATGGCTACACCTTC. Its translation is CASSPKTGSYGYTF. Supplemented by reference TRBV9 and TRBJ1-2, the full variable domain reads DSGVTQTPKHLITATGQRVTLRCSPRSGDLSVYWYQQSLDQGLQFLIQYYNGEERAKGNILERFSAQQFPDLHSELNLSSLELGDSALYFCASSPKTGSYGYTFGSGTRLTVV.

This chain links TRBV5-1 with TRBJ1-2, with 8 bases identical to TRBD1. From germline, CDR1 is SGHRS and CDR2 YFSETQ. The length of the CDR3 is 16 residues. V gave up 4 bases and J gave up 4 bases; unmatched junction bases: 12. The CDR3 sequence is CASSSPGQDILYGYTF. In nucleotides, the CDR3 is TGCGCCAGCAGCAGCCCGGGACAGGATATCCTCTATGGCTACACCTTC.